This is a list of T cell receptor beta chains from one sample in a study of cytomegalovirus exposure and HLA in healthy donors. Some clones are missing from TCRdb's copy, which holds only in-frame ones; the method was immunoSEQ multiplex PCR. The sample consists of roughly 100,000 clones, around 71% of them appearing once. The sequenced sample consisted of PBMCs. These receptors all come from a boy younger than 18 in good health and CMV-seronegative. Both conserved end residues are part of each CDR3. D genes are given only for firm matches. Part of the rows lack a size; the others show once, few, many or a class for expanded clones.

J,size,V,D,DNA,CDR3
TRBJ2-1,.,TRBV14,.,TGTGCCAGCAGCCAAGGGCCCCTCTCCTACAATGAGCAGTTCTTC,CASSQGPLSYNEQFF
TRBJ2-7,.,TRBV15,.,TGTGCCACCAGAGACCCCGGGACCTACGAGCAGTACTTC,CATRDPGTYEQYF
TRBJ1-2,.,TRBV28,.,TGTGCCAGCAGTTCGGGATGGGTAGTCGGGTTACTCTATGGCTACACCTTC,CASSSGWVVGLLYGYTF
TRBJ2-7,.,TRBV6-6,.,TGTGCCAGCAGCTCACCTAGCAGCCGCTACGAGCAGTACTTC,CASSSPSSRYEQYF
TRBJ2-2,few,TRBV18,TRBD1,TGTGCCAGCTCGCAGGACAGGGGGAACACCGGGGAGCTGTTTTTT,CASSQDRGNTGELFF
TRBJ2-7,.,TRBV5-4,TRBD1,TGTGCCAGCAGCCGTGCAGCGACAGGGTTGAATGTCTACGAGCAGTACTTC,CASSRAATGLNVYEQYF
TRBJ1-4,.,TRBV30,.,TGTGCCTGGACCCCGACAGAAGCGGGCTACGAAAAACTGTTTTTT,CAWTPTEAGYEKLFF
TRBJ1-6,.,TRBV30,.,TGTGCCTGGAGTGTACAAGGTGACGGGTATTCACCCCTCCACTTT,CAWSVQGDGYSPLHF
TRBJ1-1,.,TRBV30,.,TGTGCCTGGGGTGACACGAACCCTGCTGAAGCTTTCTTT,CAWGDTNPAEAFF
TRBJ1-4,.,TRBV7-9,.,TGTGCCAGCAGCTTTCGACAGGTGGATGAAAAACTGTTTTTT,CASSFRQVDEKLFF
TRBJ2-7,few,TRBV9,TRBD2,TGTGCCAGCAGCCCTCGGGCTAGCGGGGGGTTTCCGGGCGAGCAGTACTTC,CASSPRASGGFPGEQYF
TRBJ2-1,.,TRBV5-1,.,TGCGCCAGCAGCTTGGACAGCTCCTACAATGAGCAGTTCTTC,CASSLDSSYNEQFF
TRBJ1-4,.,TRBV6-1,.,TGTGCCAGCATGGCGGGGGGTAATGAAAAACTGTTTTTT,CASMAGGNEKLFF
TRBJ2-1,.,TRBV6-4,TRBD1,TGTGCCAGCAGTGACCAGGGGGCATCCTACAATGAGCAGTTCTTC,CASSDQGASYNEQFF